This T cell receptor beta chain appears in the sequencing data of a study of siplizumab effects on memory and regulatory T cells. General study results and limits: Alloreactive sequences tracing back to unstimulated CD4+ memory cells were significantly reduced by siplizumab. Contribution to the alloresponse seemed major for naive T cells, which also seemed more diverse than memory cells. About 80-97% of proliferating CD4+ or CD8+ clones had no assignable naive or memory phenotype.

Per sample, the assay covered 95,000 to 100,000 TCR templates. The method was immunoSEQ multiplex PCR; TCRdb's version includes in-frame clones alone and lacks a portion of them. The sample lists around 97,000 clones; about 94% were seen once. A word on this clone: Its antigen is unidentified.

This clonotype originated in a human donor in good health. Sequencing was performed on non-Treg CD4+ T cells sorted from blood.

CDR3 in DNA: TGCAGCGGGTCCAGGGGGCTGAACACTGAAGCTTTCTTT. Amino acids: CSGSRGLNTEAFF. This chain connects TRBV29-1 to TRBJ1-1; 8 nucleotides align to TRBD1. The CDR3 totals 13 residues. The J segment lost 0 bases and the V segment lost 7 bases, leaving 4 bases of the junction unmatched. Germline V lookup: CDR1 SQVTM, CDR2 ANQGSEA.